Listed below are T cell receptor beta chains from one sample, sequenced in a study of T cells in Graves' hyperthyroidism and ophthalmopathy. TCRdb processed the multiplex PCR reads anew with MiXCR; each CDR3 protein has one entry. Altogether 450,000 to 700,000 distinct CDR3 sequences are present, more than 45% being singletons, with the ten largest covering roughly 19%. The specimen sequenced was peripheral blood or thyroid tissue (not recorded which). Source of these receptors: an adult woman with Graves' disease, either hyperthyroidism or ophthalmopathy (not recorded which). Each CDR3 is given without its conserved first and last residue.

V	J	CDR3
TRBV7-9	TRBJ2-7	ASSPKDVRASEQY
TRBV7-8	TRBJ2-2	ASSSRGGTGELF
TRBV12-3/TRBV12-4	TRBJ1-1	ASSYGMAGGGTEAF
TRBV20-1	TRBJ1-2	SASITGNGYT
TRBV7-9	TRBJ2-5	ASSASTGTETQY
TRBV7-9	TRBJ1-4	TSSRQKKKLF
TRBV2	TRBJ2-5	ASRSDQETQY
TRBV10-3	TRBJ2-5	AISEGTGRVSQY
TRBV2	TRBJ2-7	ASSDTGVYEQY
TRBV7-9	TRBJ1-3	ASSPWDSSGNTIY
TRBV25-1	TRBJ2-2	ASSLWVGAGELF
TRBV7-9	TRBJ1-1	ASSLRQVAEAF
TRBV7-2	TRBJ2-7	ASSLAGGRGYEQY
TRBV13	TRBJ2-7	ASSLGAAEVFYEQY
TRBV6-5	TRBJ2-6	ASSVGDSRANVLT
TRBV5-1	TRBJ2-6	ASSFARGAGANVLT
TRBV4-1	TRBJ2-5	ASSHPRDRGRTQY
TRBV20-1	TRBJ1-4	SARGGSRNEKLF
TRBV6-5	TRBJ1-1	ASYPRQATEAF
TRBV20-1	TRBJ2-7	SASTGGSYEQY
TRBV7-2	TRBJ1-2	AINSRGRNYGYT
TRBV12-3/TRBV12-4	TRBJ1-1	ASMVQRHTEAF
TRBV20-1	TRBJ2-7	SARKREGRRYEQY
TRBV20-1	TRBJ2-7	SAEGQIGQY
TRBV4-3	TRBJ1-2	ASSQERGMLYT
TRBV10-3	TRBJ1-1	AISVTGATEAF
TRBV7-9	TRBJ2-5	ASSLIATSEY
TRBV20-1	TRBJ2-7	SAPGPGGSYEQY
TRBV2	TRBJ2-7	ASSSGAGGHEQY
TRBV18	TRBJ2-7	AGSPDGFEQY
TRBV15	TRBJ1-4	ATRRGQGA
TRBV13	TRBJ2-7	ASGSRDGSYEQY
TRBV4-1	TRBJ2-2	ASSQVGAGELF
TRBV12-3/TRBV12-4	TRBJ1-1	ASSFPSTGTVGTEAF
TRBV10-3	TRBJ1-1	AISYAVGTEAF
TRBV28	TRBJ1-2	ASSIHLGLNYGYT
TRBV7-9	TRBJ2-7	ASSLQGRAYEQY
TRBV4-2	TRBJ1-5	ASSQALENQPQH
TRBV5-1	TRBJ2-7	ASSLPGLAGSYEQY
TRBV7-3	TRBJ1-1	ASSSSGQGASEAF
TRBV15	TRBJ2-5	ATSGGSQETQY
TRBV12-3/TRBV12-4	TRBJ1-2	ASSLARVNGYT
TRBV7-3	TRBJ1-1	ASSFGPSNTEAF
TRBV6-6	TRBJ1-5	ASTDSRVRGSNQPQH
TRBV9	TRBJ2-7	ASSVAATSYEQY